This T cell receptor (beta chain) was captured in a study of T cell responses to AZD1222 COVID-19 vaccine. With regard to this clone: The antigen is unknown.

Study findings and constraints: The study found vaccine-associated CD4 TCRs spanning spike, dominant at 160-218 and 743-854. Researchers took repertoire samples only after the peak T cell response had come. Two doses of AZD1222 preceded a rise in Spike-specific TCR breadth and depth.

Generated by immunoSEQ multiplex PCR, the TCRdb table keeps only in-frame clones and is missing some. This sample has tens of thousands of clones, with approximately 91% found just once. This specimen was peripheral blood, taken on day 0 of AZD1222 vaccination. The clonotype comes from an adult in good health.

In DNA form, the CDR3 reads TGTGCCAGCAGTGAACGGGGGATTACCAACTCCTACGAGCAGTACTTC. This encodes CASSERGITNSYEQYF. The chain carries TRBV6-1 and TRBJ2-7; weak D call: TRBD2 (6 bases). V was trimmed by 2 bases and J by 0 bases, leaving 14 bases between them. The CDR3 sequence is 16 residues long. Germline V gene lookup returns CDR1 MNHNS and CDR2 SASEGT.